One sample yielded the 4 T cell receptor beta chains listed below, sequenced in a study of T cell changes during pregnancy in multiple sclerosis. The table came from immunoSEQ multiplex PCR; TCRdb's copy has only in-frame clones and leaves some out. The sample holds tens of thousands of clones, 85% seen once. Sample: CD8+ T cells from peripheral blood mononuclear cells, taken after pregnancy. Receptor source: a female donor with multiple sclerosis, enrolled in a pregnancy study.

This chain uses TRBV6-1 with TRBJ2-7; tentatively, D is TRBD2 (5 bases). Germline-derived CDR1 and CDR2 are MNHNS and SASEGT. The CDR3 is 15 residues long. Deletions cut 4 bases from V and 6 bases from J, with 19 bases between. Here the CDR3 DNA reads TGTGCCAGCAGTGTTGTGGCAGAGGGCTATTCCGAGCAGTACTTC. It specifies CASSVVAEGYSEQYF.

The chain has TRBV30 and TRBJ2-6; 7 bases match TRBD1. From germline, CDR1 is GTSNPN and CDR2 SVGIG (reference sequence). Losses at the gene ends were 1 base for V and 1 base for J; bases not matched to a gene: 10. The CDR3 totals 18 residues. This CDR3 is CAWSDGDSWPSGANVLTF. The DNA of the CDR3 is TGTGCCTGGAGTGACGGGGACAGTTGGCCATCTGGGGCCAACGTCCTGACTTTC.

This chain links TRBV6-4 with TRBJ1-6, with 8 bases fitting TRBD1. CDR3 length equals 13 residues. The V gene's germline CDR1 is MRHNA and CDR2 SNTAGT. The V segment lost 4 bases and the J segment 8 bases; nucleotides outside the gene matches: 1. The CDR3 DNA sequence: TGTGCCAGCAGTGTACAGGGGGATTCACCCCTCCACTTT. It codes for CASSVQGDSPLHF.

In its sample, this clone was seen once. Being one base from a much bigger clone, this may be a read error. The chain recombines TRBV6-4 with TRBJ2-3, with 12 bases matching TRBD2. Per the germline V gene, CDR1 is MRHNA and CDR2 is SNTAGT. This CDR3 contains 15 residues. The V gene end was trimmed by 6 bases and the J gene end by 4 bases; junction bases not matched to a gene: 5. CDR3 region: CASSPSGGAPDTQYF. CDR3 coding DNA: TGTGCCAGCAGCCCTAGCGGGGGGGCCCCAGATACGCAGTATTTT.